Listed below are T cell receptor beta chains from one sample, sequenced in a study of blood T cell repertoires in COVID-19. This table comes from immunoSEQ multiplex PCR, and its TCRdb copy is limited to in-frame clones, with some not included. Here the sample spans hundreds of thousands of clones, about 87% being singletons. The sample taken for sequencing was peripheral blood. These receptors originate from a woman in her forties or fifties with COVID-19, enrolled during active disease. Each CDR3 is given with its conserved first and last residue.

J | V | CDR3
TRBJ2-2 | TRBV13 | CASRGALAGGRNTGELFF
TRBJ1-1 | TRBV29-1 | CSVRGLSEAFF
TRBJ1-3 | TRBV19 | CASSINEFSGNTIYF
TRBJ1-2 | TRBV3-1/TRBV3-2 | CASSRTGYGYTF
TRBJ1-1 | TRBV7-2 | CASSLGVSGGSTEAFF
TRBJ1-5 | TRBV12-5 | CASGFMVSPGQVNYSNQPQHF
TRBJ1-5 | TRBV12-3/TRBV12-4 | CASTRDRRQPQHF
TRBJ1-4 | TRBV28 | CASSPKVRGPDEKLFF
TRBJ2-7 | TRBV27 | CASKSFRAEQYF
TRBJ2-3 | TRBV12-1 | CASIGRTSGTIDTQYF
TRBJ1-5 | TRBV5-6 | CASSLAGQYSNQPQHF
TRBJ2-7 | TRBV7-2 | CASSSSSVSSYEQYF